This paragraph reports one T cell receptor beta chain. In the original processing: Reference gene primer amplification yielded estimated nucleated cell counts. Generated by immunoSEQ multiplex PCR, the TCRdb table keeps only in-frame clones and is missing some. The V and J calls and clone size come from that table; D and trimming were worked out from the DNA. The sample includes approximately 250,000 clones, about 81% of them seen just once. The sample belongs to a study of blood T cell repertoires in COVID-19. Study-level information: Researchers got acute and convalescent COVID-19 samples from the United States, Italy and Spain.

Clinical history as reported by participants underpinned cohort assignment. Germline V CDR1 and CDR2: MRHNA, SNTAGT. This CDR3 has 15 residues. J was trimmed by 7 bases and V by 4 bases; bases with no gene match: 7. The gene calls are TRBV6-4 and TRBJ2-2; 9 positions match TRBD2. Sequencing was performed on PBMCs or T cells enriched from blood (not recorded which). This sequence was found in a man between 25 and 39 years old with acute COVID-19. In DNA, the CDR3 is TGTGCCAGCAGTGTTACTAGCGGGTTTCTCGGGGAGCTGTTTTTT. Protein product: CASSVTSGFLGELFF.